Presented here are 21 T cell receptor beta chains from one specimen sequenced in a study of blood T cells in healthy people across ages. A second PCR of roughly 7 to 11 cycles used a sample-barcoded 5' primer and a J-beta primer mix. TCRdb itself ran the 5' RACE reads through MiXCR, one entry per CDR3 protein. The table shows about 800,000 distinct CDR3 sequences, with roughly 25% occurring only once. This sample also belongs to another study, concerning T cells of mothers and their children.

Sequenced material: blood. These receptors were taken from a boy between 5 and 17 years old in good health.

V gene TRBV29-1 combines with J gene TRBJ1-2; the match to TRBD1 covers 9 bases. V lost 7 bases, J lost 8 bases, and 8 bases stayed unmatched. The CDR3 spans 12 residues. Germline CDR1 is SQVTM and CDR2 is ANQGSEA. CDR3 nucleotides: TGCAGCGCGGACAGGGGAGAGAACGGCTACACCTTC. Protein: CSADRGENGYTF.

This clonotype was detected a few times. The chain combines TRBV20-1 with TRBJ1-2; D gene unclear. V gave up 6 bases and J gave up 2 bases, with 10 bases separating them. Germline CDR1 reads DFQATT; CDR2 reads SNEGSKA (reference sequence). The CDR3 is 12 residues long. CDR3 sequence reads: CSATRQNYGYTF. The CDR3 DNA reads as TGCAGTGCCACGCGTCAGAACTATGGCTACACCTTC.

The rearrangement uses TRBV5-5 and TRBJ2-1; unclear D gene. The CDR3 is 11 amino acids. Between the trimmed V and J ends, which lost 1 base and 10 bases, there was a span of 6 bases. Germline V gene data show CDR1 as SGHKS and CDR2 as YYEKEE (reference sequence). CDR3 region: CASSLLVEQFF. The CDR3 DNA reads as TGTGCCAGCAGCTTGCTCGTCGAGCAGTTCTTC.

DNA of the CDR3: TGCAGTGCACAAGACACTAACACTGAAGCTTTCTTT. Translation gives CSAQDTNTEAFF. The gene calls are TRBV20-1 and TRBJ1-1; no reliable D call. The CDR3 extends over 12 amino acids. With 6 bases removed from V and 2 bases from J, the gap between germline ends came to 10 bases. Germline CDR1 reads DFQATT; CDR2 reads SNEGSKA (reference sequence).

The rearrangement joins TRBV14 to TRBJ2-7, with 11 bases aligning to TRBD2. The CDR3 totals 20 residues. Germline lookup yields CDR1 SGHDN and CDR2 FVKESK. The V and J ends lost 3 bases and 6 bases, in that order; junction bases with no gene match: 22. The CDR3 reads CASSHLRGAGGTSGSREQYF. The CDR3 region has the DNA TGTGCCAGCAGCCACCTCCGGGGGGCAGGGGGAACTAGCGGGAGTCGCGAGCAGTACTTC.

V and J are TRBV4-3 and TRBJ2-7, with D possibly TRBD1 on 6 matching bases. The ends were cut back, 1 base at V and 2 bases at J, with 9 bases in the middle. This CDR3 contains 14 residues. Germline CDR1 LGHNA, CDR2 YSLEER. This chain's CDR3 is CASSQVKGAYEQYF. CDR3 nucleotides: TGCGCCAGCAGCCAAGTTAAGGGGGCCTACGAGCAGTACTTC.

This clonotype showed up many times. The chain combines TRBV6-2 or TRBV6-3 with TRBJ1-2; D possibly corresponds to TRBD1 (6 bases). The CDR3 is 14 amino acids. V gave up 9 bases and J gave up 3 bases, with 17 bases separating them. Germline V gives CDR1 MNHEY, CDR2 SVGEGT. The CDR3 here is CASGDRDTDYGYTF. The DNA for the CDR3 is TGTGCCAGTGGGGACCGGGACACGGACTATGGCTACACCTTC.

The chain couples TRBV5-6 to TRBJ2-5, with 8 bases lining up with TRBD1. CDR1 SGHDT and CDR2 YYEEEE come from the germline V gene. J was trimmed by 8 bases and V by 0 bases; bases with no gene match: 15. The CDR3 is made up of 17 amino acids. CDR3 sequence reads: CASSLGGTGWMRGTQYF. The DNA of the CDR3 is TGTGCCAGCAGCTTGGGTGGGACAGGATGGATGCGGGGAACCCAGTACTTC.

The rearrangement joins TRBV5-5 to TRBJ2-1, with 10 positions matching TRBD2. Germline V gene lookup returns CDR1 SGHKS and CDR2 YYEKEE (reference sequence). This CDR3 has 19 residues. V shed 1 base, J shed 4 bases, and the junction held 14 bases outside the gene matches. Written as DNA, the CDR3 is TGTGCCAGCAGCTTGATAAGGCTAGCGGGAGTCGTCGGGTACAATGAGCAGTTCTTC. This codes for CASSLIRLAGVVGYNEQFF.

The table lists this clonotype with a few counts. The chain is built from TRBV25-1 and TRBJ2-5, with TRBD1 matching over 10 bases. V dropped 3 bases and J dropped 2; count of bases not matched to a gene: 3. Germline-derived CDR1 and CDR2 are MGHDK and SYGVNS. The CDR3 extends over 15 amino acids. CDR3 residues: CASSDWDRGQETQYF. CDR3 DNA: TGTGCCAGCAGTGACTGGGACAGGGGACAAGAGACCCAGTACTTC.

This chain links TRBV20-1 with TRBJ2-2; TRBD2 matches at 7 bases. Germline V gene lookup returns CDR1 DFQATT and CDR2 SNEGSKA (reference sequence). CDR3 length: 14 residues. V dropped 1 base and J dropped 7; count of bases not matched to a gene: 6. The CDR3 is CSARGTSDVGELFF. The CDR3 nucleotides are TGCAGTGCTAGAGGGACTAGTGACGTCGGGGAGCTGTTTTTT.

The rearrangement links TRBV20-1 to TRBJ2-1; 7 bases agree with TRBD1. Germline V lookup: CDR1 DFQATT, CDR2 SNEGSKA (reference sequence). The CDR3 runs to 13 residues. Unmatched junction bases numbered 5, after V lost 4 bases and J lost 5 bases. The CDR3 region has the DNA TGCAGTGCTATGACAGGGCTCGACAATGAGCAGTTCTTC. It translates to CSAMTGLDNEQFF.

A few counts support this clonotype. This sequence joins TRBV28 and TRBJ2-1; 9 bases line up with TRBD1. Unmatched junction bases numbered 7, after V lost 4 bases and J lost 0 bases. In germline, CDR1 is MDHEN, CDR2 SYDVKM. The CDR3 contains 17 residues. CDR3: CASSSPPGQGSYNEQFF. The CDR3 nucleotides are TGTGCCAGCAGTTCCCCCCCGGGACAGGGCTCCTACAATGAGCAGTTCTTC.

This clonotype showed up just a few times. The rearrangement joins TRBV4-3 to TRBJ2-7; perhaps D is TRBD1 or TRBD2 (5 bases each). CDR3 length: 14 amino acids. V shed 6 bases and J shed 4 bases, with 16 bases lying between them. Germline V gene sequence: CDR1 LGHNA, CDR2 YSLEER. CDR3 in amino acids: CASSWGTQAYEQYF. DNA of the CDR3: TGCGCCAGCAGTTGGGGGACCCAAGCTTACGAGCAGTACTTC.

The V and J genes are TRBV7-8 and TRBJ2-7; D might be TRBD1 (6 bases). Trimming removed 0 bases at V and 2 bases at J, with 11 bases between. Germline V CDR1 and CDR2: SGHVS, FQNEAQ. CDR3 length: 15 residues. CDR3 sequence: CASSLALDSTYEQYF. In DNA form, the CDR3 reads TGTGCCAGCAGCTTAGCCCTGGACAGTACCTACGAGCAGTACTTC.

The chain recombines TRBV27 with TRBJ1-1, with D tentatively TRBD1 (5 bases). Trimming removed 5 bases at V and 13 bases at J, with 20 bases between. CDR1 MNHEY and CDR2 SMNVEV come from the germline V gene (reference sequence). The CDR3 spans 13 residues. In nucleotides, the CDR3 is TGTGCCAGCAGTCCATCCGGGACCCTTAACCTTTTCTTT. It specifies CASSPSGTLNLFF.

The chain recombines TRBV6-1 with TRBJ1-5; D might be TRBD1 (6 bases). CDR3 length: 15 residues. With 2 bases removed from V and 2 bases from J, the gap between germline ends came to 10 bases. The V gene's germline CDR1 is MNHNS and CDR2 SASEGT. CDR3 sequence: CASSERGRGNQPQHF. CDR3 in DNA: TGTGCCAGCAGTGAAAGGGGGAGAGGCAATCAGCCCCAGCATTTT.

The V call is TRBV9, the J call TRBJ1-2; the D gene is possibly TRBD1 (5 bases). V was trimmed by 0 bases and J by 8 bases, leaving 5 bases between them. The CDR3 totals 11 residues. CDR1 is SGDLS, CDR2 YYNGEE, per germline. DNA for the CDR3: TGTGCCAGCAGCGTAGGGGACGGCTACACCTTC. This gives the protein CASSVGDGYTF.

This chain links TRBV13 with TRBJ1-6, with unresolved D. Between the trimmed V and J ends, which lost 0 bases and 2 bases, there was a span of 11 bases. CDR3 size: 17 residues. CDR1 PRHDT and CDR2 FYEKMQ come from the germline V gene (reference sequence). CDR3 protein: CASSLGLSTTYNSPLHF. The CDR3, as DNA: TGTGCCAGCAGCTTAGGCCTCTCAACAACCTATAATTCACCCCTCCACTTT.

This clonotype was seen a few times. V usage is TRBV20-1 and J usage is TRBJ2-3, with D possibly TRBD2 on 5 matching bases. This CDR3 region has 15 residues. Germline lookup yields CDR1 DFQATT and CDR2 SNEGSKA (reference sequence). Trimming cost V 0 bases and J 2 bases, with 12 bases left between them. The CDR3 DNA sequence: TGCAGTGCTAGAGAACTGGGAGCCCTCACAGATACGCAGTATTTT. Translation gives CSARELGALTDTQYF.

The chain joins TRBV7-2 to TRBJ1-2; D remains ambiguous. V was pared by 5 bases and J by 0 bases, with 10 bases between. This CDR3 comprises 14 residues. CDR1 and CDR2 from the germline V gene are SGHTA and FQGNSA. The CDR3 region is CASSGRSPNYGYTF. CDR3 nucleotide sequence: TGTGCCAGCAGCGGACGCAGCCCTAACTATGGCTACACCTTC.